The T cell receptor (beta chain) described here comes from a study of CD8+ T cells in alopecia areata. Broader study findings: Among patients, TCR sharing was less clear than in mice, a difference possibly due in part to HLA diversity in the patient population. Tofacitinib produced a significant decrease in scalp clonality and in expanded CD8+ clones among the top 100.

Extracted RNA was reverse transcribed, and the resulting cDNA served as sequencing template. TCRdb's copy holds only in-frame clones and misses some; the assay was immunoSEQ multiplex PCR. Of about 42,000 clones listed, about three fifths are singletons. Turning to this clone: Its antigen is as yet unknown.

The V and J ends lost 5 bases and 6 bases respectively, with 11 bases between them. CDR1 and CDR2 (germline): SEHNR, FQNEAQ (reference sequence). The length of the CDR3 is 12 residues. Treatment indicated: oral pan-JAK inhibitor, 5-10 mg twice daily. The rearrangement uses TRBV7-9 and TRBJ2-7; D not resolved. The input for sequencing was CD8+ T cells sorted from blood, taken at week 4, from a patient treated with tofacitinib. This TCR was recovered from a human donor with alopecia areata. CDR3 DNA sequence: TGTGCCAGCAGCCCCCGCTCCGGCGAGCAGTACTTC. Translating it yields CASSPRSGEQYF.